This TCR beta chain was found in a study of T cell responses to AZD1222 COVID-19 vaccine. Trimming took 2 bases from V and 7 from J, leaving 10 bases between them. Germline V gene sequence: CDR1 MNHEY, CDR2 SMNVEV (reference sequence). There are 13 residues in the CDR3. Remarks on this clone: Its antigen remains unknown.

General study points: Spike-specific TCR repertoires showed rising breadth and depth after two AZD1222 doses. At study baseline, merely five or six AZD1222 recipients were seropositive.

Only in-frame clones appear in the TCRdb table, and some are missing; sequencing was by immunoSEQ multiplex PCR. Here the sample spans about 170,000 clones, roughly 90% being singletons. The chain combines TRBV27 with TRBJ2-3; the D gene is possibly TRBD2 (6 bases). The clonotype was recovered from an adult in good health. Source: peripheral blood, taken on day 0 of AZD1222 vaccination. The DNA for the CDR3 is TGTGCCAGCAGTTTACAGGCGGGGCATACGCAGTATTTT. This codes for CASSLQAGHTQYF.